These 4 T cell receptor beta chains came from one sample sequenced in a study of cytomegalovirus exposure and HLA in healthy donors. The PCR used 60 Vbeta and 13 Jbeta primers. Profiled with immunoSEQ multiplex PCR; TCRdb holds only in-frame clones, not every one. The sample lists about 130,000 clones, over 70% seen once, with more than 1% in the top ten. Sample: PBMCs. The origin of the receptors is a female donor in good health and CMV-seronegative.

The V call is TRBV4-1, the J call TRBJ2-5; 8 nucleotides line up with TRBD1. After removal of 2 bases from V and 6 bases from J, the junction contained 11 bases not matched to a gene. The CDR3 totals 16 residues. CDR1 is MGHRA, CDR2 YSYEKL, per germline. The CDR3 DNA is TGCGCCAGCAGCCAATTGGGACAGGCTCTCTGGAAGACCCAGTACTTC. This gives the protein CASSQLGQALWKTQYF.

The V and J genes are TRBV11-2 and TRBJ2-1; weak D call: TRBD1 (6 bases). The CDR3 totals 14 residues. V dropped 4 bases and J dropped 3 bases, with 10 bases sitting between them. In germline, CDR1 is SGHAT, CDR2 FQNNGV. The CDR3 DNA reads TGTGCCAGCAGCTCCACAGGGTTCTACAATGAGCAGTTCTTC. Amino acids: CASSSTGFYNEQFF.

The V and J genes are TRBV6-5 and TRBJ2-7; 9 bases match TRBD1. After removal of 6 bases from V and 1 base from J, the junction contained 7 bases not matched to a gene. The CDR3 runs 15 residues. Germline assignment: CDR1 MNHEY and CDR2 SVGAGI. The CDR3 loop reads CASRPTGGGSYEQYF. CDR3 nucleotide sequence: TGTGCCAGCAGACCTACAGGGGGCGGGTCCTACGAGCAGTACTTC.

This clone was observed a few times. The chain couples TRBV4-1 to TRBJ2-5; 12 nucleotides line up with TRBD2. The CDR3 runs to 17 residues. J gave up 5 bases and V 4 bases, and 11 bases lay outside the gene matches. Germline CDR1 MGHRA, CDR2 YSYEKL. The CDR3 reads CASSPNPLAGGRETQYF. The CDR3 DNA follows: TGCGCCAGCAGCCCAAACCCCCTAGCGGGGGGGCGGGAGACCCAGTACTTC.